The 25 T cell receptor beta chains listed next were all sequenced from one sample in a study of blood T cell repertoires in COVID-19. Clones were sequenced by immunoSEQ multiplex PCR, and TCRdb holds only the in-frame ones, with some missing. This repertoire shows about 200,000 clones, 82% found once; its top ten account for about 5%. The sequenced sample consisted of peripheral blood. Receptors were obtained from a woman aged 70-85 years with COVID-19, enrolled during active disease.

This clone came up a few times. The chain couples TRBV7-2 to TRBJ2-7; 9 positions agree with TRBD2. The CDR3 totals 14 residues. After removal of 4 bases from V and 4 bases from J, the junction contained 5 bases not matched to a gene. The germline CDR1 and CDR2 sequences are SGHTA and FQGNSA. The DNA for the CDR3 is TGTGCCAGCAGCTCTAAGCGGGGGGTGTACGAGCAGTACTTC. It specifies CASSSKRGVYEQYF.

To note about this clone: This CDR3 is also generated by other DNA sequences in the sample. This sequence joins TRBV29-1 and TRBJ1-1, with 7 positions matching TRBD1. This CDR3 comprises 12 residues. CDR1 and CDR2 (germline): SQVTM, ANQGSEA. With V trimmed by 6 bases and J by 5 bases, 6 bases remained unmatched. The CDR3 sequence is CSVDRVGTEAFF. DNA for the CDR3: TGCAGCGTAGACAGGGTAGGAACTGAAGCTTTCTTT. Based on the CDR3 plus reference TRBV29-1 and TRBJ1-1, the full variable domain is SAVISQKPSRDICQRGTSLTIQCQVDSQVTMMFWYRQQPGQSLTLIATANQGSEATYESGFVIDKFPISRPNLTFSTLTVSNMSPEDSSIYLCSVDRVGTEAFFGQGTRLTVV.

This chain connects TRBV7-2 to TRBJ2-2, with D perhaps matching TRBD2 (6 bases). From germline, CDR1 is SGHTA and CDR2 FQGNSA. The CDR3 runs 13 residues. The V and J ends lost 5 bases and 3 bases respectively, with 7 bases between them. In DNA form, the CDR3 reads TGTGCCAGCAGCCCGGGAGACACCGGGGAGCTGTTTTTT. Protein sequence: CASSPGDTGELFF.

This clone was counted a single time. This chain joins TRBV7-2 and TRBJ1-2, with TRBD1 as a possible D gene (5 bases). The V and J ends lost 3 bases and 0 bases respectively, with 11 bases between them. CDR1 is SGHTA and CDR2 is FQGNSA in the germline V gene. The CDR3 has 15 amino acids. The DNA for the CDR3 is TGTGCCAGCAGCTTGAACAGGTTGGCTAACTATGGCTACACCTTC. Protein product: CASSLNRLANYGYTF. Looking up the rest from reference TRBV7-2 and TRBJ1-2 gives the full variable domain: GAGVSQSPSNKVTEKGKDVELRCDPISGHTALYWYRQSLGQGLEFLIYFQGNSAPDKSGLPSDRFSAERTGGSVSTLTIQRTQQEDSAVYLCASSLNRLANYGYTFGSGTRLTVV.

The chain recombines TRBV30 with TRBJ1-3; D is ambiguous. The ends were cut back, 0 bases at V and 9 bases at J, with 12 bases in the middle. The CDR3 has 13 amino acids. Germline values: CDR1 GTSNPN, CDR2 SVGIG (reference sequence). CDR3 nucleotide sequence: TGTGCCTGGAGTGTCGCACGCCGGGGCACCATATATTTT. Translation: CAWSVARRGTIYF. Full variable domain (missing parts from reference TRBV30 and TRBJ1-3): SQTIHQWPATLVQPVGSPLSLECTVEGTSNPNLYWYRQAAGRGLQLLFYSVGIGQISSEVPQNLSASRPQDRQFILSSKKLLLSDSGFYLCAWSVARRGTIYFGEGSWLTVV.

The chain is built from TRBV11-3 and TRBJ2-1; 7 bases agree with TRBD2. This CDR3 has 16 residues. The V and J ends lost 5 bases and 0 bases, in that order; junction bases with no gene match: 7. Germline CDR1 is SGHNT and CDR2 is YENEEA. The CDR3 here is CASSPQGGSSYNEQFF. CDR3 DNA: TGTGCCAGCAGCCCCCAGGGAGGGAGCTCCTACAATGAGCAGTTCTTC. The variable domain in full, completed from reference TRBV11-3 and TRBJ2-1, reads EAGVVQSPRYKIIEKKQPVAFWCNPISGHNTLYWYLQNLGQGPELLIRYENEEAVDDSQLPKDRFSAERLKGVDSTLKIQPAELGDSAVYLCASSPQGGSSYNEQFFGPGTRLTVL.

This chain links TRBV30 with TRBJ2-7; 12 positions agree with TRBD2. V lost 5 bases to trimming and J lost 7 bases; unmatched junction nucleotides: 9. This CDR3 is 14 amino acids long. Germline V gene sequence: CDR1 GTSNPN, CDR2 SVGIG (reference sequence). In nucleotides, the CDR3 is TGTGCCTGGGACTCTAGCGGGAGGGCAGGAGAGCAGTACTTC. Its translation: CAWDSSGRAGEQYF.

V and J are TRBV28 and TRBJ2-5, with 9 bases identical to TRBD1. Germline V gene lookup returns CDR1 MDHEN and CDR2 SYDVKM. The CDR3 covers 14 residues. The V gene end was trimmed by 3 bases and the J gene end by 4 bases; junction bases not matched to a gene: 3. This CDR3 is CASSLRQGVETQYF. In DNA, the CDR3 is TGTGCCAGCAGTTTGCGACAGGGGGTAGAGACCCAGTACTTC. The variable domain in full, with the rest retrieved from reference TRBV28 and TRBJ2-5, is DVKVTQSSRYLVKRTGEKVFLECVQDMDHENMFWYRQDPGLGLRLIYFSYDVKMKEKGDIPEGYSVSREKKERFSLILESASTNQTSMYLCASSLRQGVETQYFGPGTRLLVL.

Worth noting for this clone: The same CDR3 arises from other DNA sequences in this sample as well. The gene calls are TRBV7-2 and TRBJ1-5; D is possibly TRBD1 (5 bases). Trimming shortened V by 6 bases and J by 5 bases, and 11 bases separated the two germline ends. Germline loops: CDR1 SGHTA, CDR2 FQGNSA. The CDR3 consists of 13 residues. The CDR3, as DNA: TGTGCCAGCAGTTTACAGGAAGATCAGCCCCAGCATTTT. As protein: CASSLQEDQPQHF.

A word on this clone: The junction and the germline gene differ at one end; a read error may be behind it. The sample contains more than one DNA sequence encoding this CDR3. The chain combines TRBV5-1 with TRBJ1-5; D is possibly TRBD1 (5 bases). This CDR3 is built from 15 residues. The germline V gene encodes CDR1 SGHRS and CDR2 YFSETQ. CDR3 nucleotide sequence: TGCGCTAGCAGCTTGGAGGCAGGGAAAAATCAGCCCCAGCATTTT. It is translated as CASSLEAGKNQPQHF.

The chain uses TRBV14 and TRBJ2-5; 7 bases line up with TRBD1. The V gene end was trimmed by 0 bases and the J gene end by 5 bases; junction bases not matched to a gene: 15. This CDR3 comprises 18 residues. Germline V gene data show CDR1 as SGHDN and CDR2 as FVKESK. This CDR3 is CASSQDLEDEGAGETQYF. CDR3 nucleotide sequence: TGTGCCAGCAGCCAAGATCTCGAGGATGAGGGGGCAGGGGAGACCCAGTACTTC. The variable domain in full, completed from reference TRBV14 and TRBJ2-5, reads EAGVTQFPSHSVIEKGQTVTLRCDPISGHDNLYWYRRVMGKEIKFLLHFVKESKQDESGMPNNRFLAERTGGTYSTLKVQPAELEDSGVYFCASSQDLEDEGAGETQYFGPGTRLLVL.

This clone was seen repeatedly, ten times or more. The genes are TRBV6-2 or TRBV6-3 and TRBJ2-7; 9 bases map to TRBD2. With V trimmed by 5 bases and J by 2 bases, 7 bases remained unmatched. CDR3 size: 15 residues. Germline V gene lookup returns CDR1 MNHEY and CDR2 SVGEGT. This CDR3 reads CASSLAGQLPYEQYF. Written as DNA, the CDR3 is TGTGCCAGCAGTCTAGCGGGACAGCTGCCCTACGAGCAGTACTTC.

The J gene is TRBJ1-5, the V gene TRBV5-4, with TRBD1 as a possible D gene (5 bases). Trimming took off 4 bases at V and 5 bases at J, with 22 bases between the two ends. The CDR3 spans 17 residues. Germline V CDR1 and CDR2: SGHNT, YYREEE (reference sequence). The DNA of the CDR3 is TGTGCCAGCAGCCTTTCGTCCAGGGTGGAGATTTATCAGCCCCAGCATTTT. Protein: CASSLSSRVEIYQPQHF.

The DNA of the CDR3 is TGTGCCAGCAGCTCGGCGGGGGGATACAATCAGCCCCAGCATTTT. Its protein is CASSSAGGYNQPQHF. This rearrangement joins TRBV7-9 to TRBJ1-5; D is perhaps TRBD1 (5 bases). Trimming pared 4 bases from V and 3 bases from J, leaving 13 bases between. CDR3 length equals 15 residues. Germline assignment: CDR1 SEHNR and CDR2 FQNEAQ (reference sequence). Full variable domain (remainder filled in from reference TRBV7-9 and TRBJ1-5): DTGVSQNPRHKITKRGQNVTFRCDPISEHNRLYWYRQTLGQGPEFLTYFQNEAQLEKSRLLSDRFSAERPKGSFSTLEIQRTEQGDSAMYLCASSSAGGYNQPQHFGDGTRLSIL.

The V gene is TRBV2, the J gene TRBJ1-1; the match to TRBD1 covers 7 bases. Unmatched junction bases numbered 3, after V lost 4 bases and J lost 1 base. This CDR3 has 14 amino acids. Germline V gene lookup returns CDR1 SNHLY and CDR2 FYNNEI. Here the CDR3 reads CASSVQGSNTEAFF. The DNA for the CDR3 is TGTGCCAGCAGTGTACAGGGGTCGAACACTGAAGCTTTCTTT.

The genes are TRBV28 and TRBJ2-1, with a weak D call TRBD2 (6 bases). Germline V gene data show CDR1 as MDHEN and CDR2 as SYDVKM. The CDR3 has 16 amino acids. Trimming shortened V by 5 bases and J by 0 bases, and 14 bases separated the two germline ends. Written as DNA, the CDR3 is TGTGCCAGCAGTCCCGGGGACTTTAGCTCCTACAATGAGCAGTTCTTC. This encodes CASSPGDFSSYNEQFF.

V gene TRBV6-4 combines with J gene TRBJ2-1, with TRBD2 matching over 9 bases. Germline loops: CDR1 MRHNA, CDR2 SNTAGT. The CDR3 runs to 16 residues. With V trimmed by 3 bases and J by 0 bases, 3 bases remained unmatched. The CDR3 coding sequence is TGTGCCAGCAGTGAGAATAGCGGGAGCTCCTACAATGAGCAGTTCTTC. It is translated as CASSENSGSSYNEQFF.

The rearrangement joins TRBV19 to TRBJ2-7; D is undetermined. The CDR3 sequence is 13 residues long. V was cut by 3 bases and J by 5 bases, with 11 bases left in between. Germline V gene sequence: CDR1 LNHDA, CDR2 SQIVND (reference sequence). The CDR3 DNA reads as TGTGCCAGTAGTATCATCGTCGGTAACGAGCAGTACTTC. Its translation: CASSIIVGNEQYF.

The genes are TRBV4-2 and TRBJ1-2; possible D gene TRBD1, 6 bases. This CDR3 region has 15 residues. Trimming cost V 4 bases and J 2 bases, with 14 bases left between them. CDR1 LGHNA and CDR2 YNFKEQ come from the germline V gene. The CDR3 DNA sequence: TGTGCCAGCAGCCCACTCGGGCAGGGGAACTATGGCTACACCTTC. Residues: CASSPLGQGNYGYTF.

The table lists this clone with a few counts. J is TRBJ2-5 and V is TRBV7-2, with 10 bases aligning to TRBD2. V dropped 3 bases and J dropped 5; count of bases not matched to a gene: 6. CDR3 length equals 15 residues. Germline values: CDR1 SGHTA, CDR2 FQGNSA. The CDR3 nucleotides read TGTGCCAGCAGCTTTAAAGCGGGAGGGGTGGAGACCCAGTACTTC. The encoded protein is CASSFKAGGVETQYF. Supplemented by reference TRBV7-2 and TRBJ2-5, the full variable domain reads GAGVSQSPSNKVTEKGKDVELRCDPISGHTALYWYRQSLGQGLEFLIYFQGNSAPDKSGLPSDRFSAERTGGSVSTLTIQRTQQEDSAVYLCASSFKAGGVETQYFGPGTRLLVL.

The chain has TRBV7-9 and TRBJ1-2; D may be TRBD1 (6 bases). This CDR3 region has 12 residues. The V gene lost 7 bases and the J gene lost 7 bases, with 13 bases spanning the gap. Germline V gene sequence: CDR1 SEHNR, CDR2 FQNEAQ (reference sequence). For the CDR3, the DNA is TGTGCCAGCACCTTCGGGGGGCTTGGCTACACCTTC. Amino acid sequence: CASTFGGLGYTF.

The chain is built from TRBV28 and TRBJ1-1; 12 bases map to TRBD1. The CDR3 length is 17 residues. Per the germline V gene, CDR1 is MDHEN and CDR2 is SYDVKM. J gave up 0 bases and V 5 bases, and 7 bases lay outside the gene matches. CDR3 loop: CASSPRGTGGVNTEAFF. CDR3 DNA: TGTGCCAGCAGTCCCCGTGGGACAGGGGGCGTGAACACTGAAGCTTTCTTT.

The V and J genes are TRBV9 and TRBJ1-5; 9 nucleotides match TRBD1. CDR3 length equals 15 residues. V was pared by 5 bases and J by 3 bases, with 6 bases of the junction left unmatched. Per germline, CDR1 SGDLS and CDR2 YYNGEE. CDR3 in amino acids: CASSKTGGINQPQHF. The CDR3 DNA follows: TGTGCCAGCAGTAAAACAGGGGGCATCAATCAGCCCCAGCATTTT.

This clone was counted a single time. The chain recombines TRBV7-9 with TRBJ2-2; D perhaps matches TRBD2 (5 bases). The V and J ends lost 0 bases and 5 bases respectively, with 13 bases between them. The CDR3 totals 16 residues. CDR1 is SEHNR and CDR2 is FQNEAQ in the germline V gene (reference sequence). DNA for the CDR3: TGTGCCAGCAGCTTAGCGAGCAACGACTATACCGGGGAGCTGTTTTTT. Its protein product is CASSLASNDYTGELFF.

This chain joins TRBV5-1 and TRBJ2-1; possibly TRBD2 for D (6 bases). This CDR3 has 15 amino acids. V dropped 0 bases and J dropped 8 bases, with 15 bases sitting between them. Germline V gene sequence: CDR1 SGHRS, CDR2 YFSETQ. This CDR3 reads CASSLGGTNFHEQFF. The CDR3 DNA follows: TGCGCCAGCAGCTTGGGCGGGACCAACTTCCATGAGCAGTTCTTC.